The text below deals with one TCR beta chain. The data are from a study of T cell responses to AZD1222 COVID-19 vaccine. Germline lookup yields CDR1 SGHDT and CDR2 YYEEEE. This CDR3 has 17 amino acids. The germline V and J ends were trimmed by 0 bases and 0 bases, with 10 bases remaining between them. Sequenced by immunoSEQ multiplex PCR; TCRdb stores in-frame clones only, minus some. The sample holds tens of thousands of clones, approximately 90% seen once. J is TRBJ1-6 and V is TRBV5-6; D not resolved. The sequencing here drew on peripheral blood, taken on day 0 of AZD1222 vaccination. The clonotype was recovered from an adult in good health. CDR3 sequence: CASSLGAAGSYNSPLHF. DNA for the CDR3: TGTGCCAGCAGCTTGGGGGCGGCAGGCTCCTATAATTCACCCCTCCACTTT.